This T cell receptor (beta chain) is drawn from a study of T-cell memory formation after mild COVID-19. Study results and caveats: Contracting clones, day 15 to 85, had balanced CD4/CD8, and later expanders favored CD4+.

With respect to this clonotype: Its specificity is unknown. One end of the junction does not line up with germline, which may come from a read error.

The CDR3 is made up of 13 amino acids. MiXCR was run by TCRdb on the 5' RACE reads, yielding one entry per CDR3 protein. The data contain hundreds of thousands of distinct CDR3 sequences, approximately 14% of them seen just once; the ten biggest clones take up 22%. The source of this sequence is a man aged 18 to 29 who had mild COVID-19 (a few samples of this study predate the infection). Cell type and time point are not known. The chain employs TRBV12-3 or TRBV12-4 and TRBJ1-2, with D unclear. The specimen sequenced was PBMCs or a T cell subset sorted from them (not recorded which). DNA for the CDR3: TGTGACAGCAGTTTATATGATAGGCTTGGCTACACCTTC. This gives the protein CDSSLYDRLGYTF.